Sequencing of this T cell receptor (beta chain) was carried out in a study of cytomegalovirus exposure and HLA in healthy donors. The CDR3 spans 13 residues. V lost 8 bases and J 5 bases, leaving 15 bases between the germline ends. Germline V gene sequence: CDR1 MNHNS, CDR2 SASEGT. 13 Jbeta primers and 60 Vbeta primers were used for the PCR. The table came from immunoSEQ multiplex PCR; TCRdb's copy has only in-frame clones and leaves some out. The table lists approximately 170,000 clones, roughly 79% of them singletons. Findings of the study overall: Versus the approximately 700-donor mean, an Asian-associated ancestry cluster reportedly showed fewer N-insertions in a later analysis. As a later analysis showed, a missense DCLRE1C variant was linked to trimming of TCR beta V- and J-genes. Apparent HLA restriction characterized most CMV-associated TCR beta chains in a later analysis.

As for this clone: Its specificity is not known.

In nominal health when sampled, donors likely had unrecorded immune exposures nonetheless. Sequencing was performed on PBMCs. This sequence originates from a man aged 35-49 years in good health and CMV-seronegative. The chain is built from TRBV6-1 and TRBJ1-1, with no clear D. CDR3 loop: CASATHAKTEAFF. The CDR3 bases are TGTGCCAGCGCGACTCACGCGAAGACTGAAGCTTTCTTT.